This paragraph covers one T cell receptor beta chain sequence. Trimming at V came to 5 bases and at J to 0 bases, leaving 5 bases not matched to a gene. CDR1 and CDR2 (germline): SNHLY, FYNNEI. There are 16 residues in the CDR3. Measured with immunoSEQ multiplex PCR; TCRdb has only the in-frame clones, and not every one. The sample contains 150,000 or so clones, more than 70% of which appear only once. This sample stems from a study of blood T cell repertoires in COVID-19. Study as a whole: Acute and convalescent COVID-19 samples came from the United States, Italy and Spain. The analysed material was cDNA or gDNA that came from T cells, B-cell-depleted T cells, or PBMCs.

This TCR came from a man aged 18 to 29 with active or convalescent COVID-19. Sequenced input: peripheral blood. The chain uses TRBV2 and TRBJ1-3; 9 bases map to TRBD1. The CDR3: CASSRTGARSGNTIYF. CDR3 sequence (DNA): TGTGCCAGCAGTCGGACAGGGGCCCGCTCTGGAAACACCATATATTTT.